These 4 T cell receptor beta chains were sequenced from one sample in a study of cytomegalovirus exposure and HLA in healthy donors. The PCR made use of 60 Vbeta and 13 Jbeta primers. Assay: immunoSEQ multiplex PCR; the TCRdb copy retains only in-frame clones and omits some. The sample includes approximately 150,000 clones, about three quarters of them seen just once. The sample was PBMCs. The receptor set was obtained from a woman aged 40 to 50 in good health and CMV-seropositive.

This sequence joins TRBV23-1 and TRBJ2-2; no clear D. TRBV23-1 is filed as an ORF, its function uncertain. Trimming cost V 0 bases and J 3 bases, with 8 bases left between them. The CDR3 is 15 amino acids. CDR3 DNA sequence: TGCGCCAGCAGTCAATCTAGAGGATACACCGGGGAGCTGTTTTTT. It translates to CASSQSRGYTGELFF.

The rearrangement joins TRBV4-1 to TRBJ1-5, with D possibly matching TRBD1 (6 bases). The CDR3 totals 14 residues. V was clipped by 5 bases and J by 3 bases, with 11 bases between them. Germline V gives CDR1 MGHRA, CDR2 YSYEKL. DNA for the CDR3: TGCGCCAGCAGCGCCGACAGGACCAATCAGCCCCAGCATTTT. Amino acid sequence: CASSADRTNQPQHF.

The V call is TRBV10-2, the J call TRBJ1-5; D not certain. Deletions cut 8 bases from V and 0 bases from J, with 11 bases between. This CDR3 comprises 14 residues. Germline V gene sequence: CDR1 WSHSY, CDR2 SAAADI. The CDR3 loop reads CASASVTSNQPQHF. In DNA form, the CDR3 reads TGCGCCAGCGCTTCGGTTACTAGCAATCAGCCCCAGCATTTT.

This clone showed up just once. The CDR3 loop reads CTSSYDQRNTSTDTQYF. CDR3 DNA: TGCACCAGCAGCTACGACCAGCGGAACACTAGCACAGATACGCAGTATTTT. The rearrangement links TRBV1 to TRBJ2-3; the table names TRBD2, a call not compared with the DNA. TRBV1 is designated a pseudogene. The CDR3 is made up of 17 amino acids.